This TCR beta chain was captured in a study of persistence of HIV-infected CD4 T cells. Background on the study: Median time on suppressive ART was over seven years. Study findings and constraints: TCRbeta richness was lower in CMV- and Gag-responding cells than in anti-CD3/anti-CD28-responding cells.

This was the immunoSEQ version 4 assay in survey mode. The table came from immunoSEQ multiplex PCR; TCRdb's copy has only in-frame clones and leaves some out. Altogether some 45,000 clones are present, 88% being singletons, with the ten largest covering about 0.46%. Cells were stimulated nonspecifically with anti-CD3/anti-CD28 magnetic beads. Sorting of responding CD4+ T cells relied on upregulated CD40 ligand together with CD69. Suppressive ART was started during chronic HIV-1 infection in these adults. Stimulated PBMCs had first been depleted of CD8+ T cells. The length of the CDR3 is 17 residues. Trimming removed 4 bases at V and 5 bases at J, with 23 bases between. Germline CDR1 reads MNHNS; CDR2 reads SASEGT. This clone showed up just a few times. Its target is unknown.

The TCR sequence derives from an adult woman with HIV who was CMV-seropositive. Sequencing was performed on CD4+ T cells sorted from PBMCs after roughly 17-hour stimulation, taken from a patient who received antiretroviral therapy. V and J are TRBV6-1 and TRBJ1-2; perhaps TRBD1 as D (6 bases). This chain's CDR3 is CASSVVGIRTAIYGYTF. For the CDR3, the DNA is TGTGCCAGCAGTGTGGTTGGGATAAGGACAGCCATTTATGGCTACACCTTC.